This entry lists 13 T cell receptor beta chains sequenced from one sample in a study of T cells in Graves' hyperthyroidism and ophthalmopathy. TCR beta CDR3 regions were amplified from RNA. HTBI primers were used for first-round RT-PCR of the TCR CDR3. TCRdb re-called the multiplex PCR reads through MiXCR, storing one row per CDR3 protein. The sample has about 560,000 distinct CDR3 sequences, approximately 15% seen once. The material sequenced was blood. Source of these receptors: a woman in her late teens or twenties with Graves' hyperthyroidism.

This clonotype was observed at least ten times. The V and J genes are TRBV12-3 or TRBV12-4 and TRBJ2-7; D is unresolved. The ends were cut back, 5 bases at V and 2 bases at J, with 13 bases in the middle. The CDR3 extends over 14 amino acids. Written as DNA, the CDR3 is TGTGCCAGCAGTACCGGCGCGGTTACCTACGAGCAGTACTTC. Residues: CASSTGAVTYEQYF.

In its sample, this clonotype was seen many times. The V call is TRBV12-3 or TRBV12-4, the J call TRBJ2-3; D possibly uses TRBD1 or TRBD2 (5 bases each). CDR3 length equals 15 residues. Between the trimmed V and J ends, which lost 5 bases and 0 bases, there was a span of 12 bases. The CDR3 nucleotides are TGTGCCAGCAGTCTTAGGGACCGAAGCACAGATACGCAGTATTTT. This translates into CASSLRDRSTDTQYF.

The chain uses TRBV29-1 and TRBJ2-7; TRBD2 is a possible D gene (5 bases). Germline V gives CDR1 SQVTM, CDR2 ANQGSEA. Trimming removed 4 bases at V and 3 bases at J, with 16 bases between. The CDR3 spans 14 residues. This CDR3 is CSVVDVGLNYEQYF. In nucleotides, the CDR3 is TGCAGCGTTGTTGATGTCGGACTTAACTACGAGCAGTACTTC.

This clonotype was counted many times. V usage is TRBV5-1 and J usage is TRBJ1-1; TRBD1 matches at 8 bases. The V segment lost 3 bases and the J segment 1 base; nucleotides outside the gene matches: 8. CDR1 is SGHRS, CDR2 YFSETQ, per germline. There are 16 residues in the CDR3. CDR3 region: CASSSPGGQWNTEAFF. The CDR3 DNA reads TGCGCCAGCAGCTCTCCAGGGGGCCAGTGGAACACTGAAGCTTTCTTT.

In its sample, this clonotype was seen many times. The chain carries TRBV12-3 or TRBV12-4 and TRBJ1-5; D remains ambiguous. The CDR3 spans 15 residues. V lost 2 bases and J 0 bases, leaving 8 bases between the germline ends. CDR3 in amino acids: CASSLRAASNQPQHF. The CDR3 region has the DNA TGTGCCAGCAGTTTAAGGGCAGCTAGCAATCAGCCCCAGCATTTT.

This rearrangement joins TRBV10-3 to TRBJ1-6; weak D call: TRBD1 (5 bases). This CDR3 comprises 14 residues. Germline-derived CDR1 and CDR2 are ENHRY and SYGVKD. Trimming left V 4 bases short and J 5 bases short, with 9 bases between. In nucleotides, the CDR3 is TGTGCCATCAGTGTGGGGACCGATAATTCACCCCTCCACTTT. Translated: CAISVGTDNSPLHF.

The DNA for the CDR3 is TGTGCCAGCCCGGGACAGGGTATCGATGAGCAGTTCTTC. This codes for CASPGQGIDEQFF. The chain links TRBV7-9 to TRBJ2-1; TRBD1 matches 9 bases. CDR1 and CDR2 (germline): SEHNR, FQNEAQ (reference sequence). This CDR3 contains 13 residues. Trimming took 8 bases from V and 8 from J; bases not matched to a gene: 7.

This clonotype was picked up a small number of times. The V gene is TRBV5-1, the J gene TRBJ2-1; either TRBD1 or TRBD2 may supply D (6 bases each). V lost 0 bases and J 5 bases, leaving 12 bases between the germline ends. The germline gives CDR1 SGHRS, CDR2 YFSETQ. The length of the CDR3 is 15 residues. The CDR3 sequence: CASSLAPGAHNEQFF. CDR3 bases: TGCGCCAGCAGCTTGGCCCCGGGGGCGCACAATGAGCAGTTCTTC. Based on the CDR3 plus reference TRBV5-1 and TRBJ2-1, the full variable domain is KAGVTQTPRYLIKTRGQQVTLSCSPISGHRSVSWYQQTPGQGLQFLFEYFSETQRNKGNFPGRFSGRQFSNSRSEMNVSTLELGDSALYLCASSLAPGAHNEQFFGPGTRLTVL.

The chain links TRBV19 to TRBJ1-6, with 8 nucleotides matching TRBD1. This CDR3 spans 15 amino acids. Losses at the gene ends were 3 bases for V and 7 bases for J; bases not matched to a gene: 5. From germline, CDR1 is LNHDA and CDR2 SQIVND (reference sequence). The CDR3 nucleotides read TGTGCCAGTAGTATCAGACAGGGGACAAATTCACCCCTCCACTTT. Its protein is CASSIRQGTNSPLHF.

In its sample, this clonotype was seen a few times. The V call is TRBV20-1, the J call TRBJ2-7, with D uncertain. Trimming cost V 4 bases and J 0 bases, with 7 bases left between them. CDR3 length equals 12 residues. The germline CDR1 and CDR2 sequences are DFQATT and SNEGSKA (reference sequence). CDR3 region: CSAKRSSYEQYF. In DNA form, the CDR3 reads TGCAGTGCTAAACGGAGCTCCTACGAGCAGTACTTC.

This clonotype appeared many times. V usage is TRBV6-1 and J usage is TRBJ1-5; 8 nucleotides match TRBD1. After removal of 5 bases from V and 3 bases from J, the junction contained 9 bases not matched to a gene. In germline, CDR1 is MNHNS, CDR2 SASEGT. The CDR3 extends over 16 amino acids. The CDR3 sequence is CASSSTFQGANQPQHF. CDR3 bases: TGTGCCAGCAGTAGTACCTTCCAGGGGGCCAATCAGCCCCAGCATTTT.

As for this clonotype: Since a much larger clone is just one base distant, this may be a read error. This chain links TRBV18 with TRBJ2-5; 7 bases align to TRBD1. The J call may be in error: the DNA end matches TRBJ2-1 better. Germline V gene data show CDR1 as KGHSH and CDR2 as LQKENI. The CDR3 spans 14 residues. CDR3 sequence (DNA): TGTGCCAGCTCACCGACGACAGGGTGGGAGACCCAGTTCTTC. Encoded protein: CASSPTTGWETQFF.

To note about this clonotype: This may be a read error, as it is one base from a much larger clone. This chain uses TRBV7-2 with TRBJ2-7, with D possibly being TRBD2 (6 bases). V was trimmed by 5 bases and J by 6 bases, leaving 17 bases between them. In germline, CDR1 is SGHTA, CDR2 FQGNSA. This CDR3 contains 14 residues. The CDR3 reads CASSLGEAISEQYF. The CDR3 DNA reads as TGTGCCAGCAGCCTCGGGGAGGCGATCAGCGAGCAGTACTTC.